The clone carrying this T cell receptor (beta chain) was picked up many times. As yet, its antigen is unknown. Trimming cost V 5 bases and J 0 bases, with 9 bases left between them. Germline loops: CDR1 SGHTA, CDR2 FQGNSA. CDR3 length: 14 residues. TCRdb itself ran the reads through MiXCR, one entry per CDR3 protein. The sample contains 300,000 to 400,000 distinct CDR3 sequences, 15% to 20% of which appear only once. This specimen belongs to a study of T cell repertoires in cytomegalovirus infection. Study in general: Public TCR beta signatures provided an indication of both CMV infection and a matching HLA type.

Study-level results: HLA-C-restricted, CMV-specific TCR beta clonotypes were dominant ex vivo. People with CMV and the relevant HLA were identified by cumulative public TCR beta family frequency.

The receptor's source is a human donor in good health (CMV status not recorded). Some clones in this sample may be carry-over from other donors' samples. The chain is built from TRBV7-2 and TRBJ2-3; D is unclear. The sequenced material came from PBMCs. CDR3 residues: CASSTTLSTDTQYF. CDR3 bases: TGTGCCAGCAGCACCACACTAAGCACAGATACGCAGTATTTT.